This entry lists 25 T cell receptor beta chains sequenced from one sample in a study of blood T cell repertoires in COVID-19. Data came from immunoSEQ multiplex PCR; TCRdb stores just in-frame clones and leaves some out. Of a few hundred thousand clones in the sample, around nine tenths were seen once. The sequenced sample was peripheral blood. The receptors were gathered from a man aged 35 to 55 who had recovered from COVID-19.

CDR3 sequence (DNA): TGTGCCAGCAGTAGCCCCCCGACGGGCACTGAAGCTTTCTTT. It is translated as CASSSPPTGTEAFF. The chain has TRBV6-5 and TRBJ1-1; D unclear. V was clipped by 5 bases and J by 4 bases, with 14 bases between them. This CDR3 spans 14 amino acids. Germline V gene data show CDR1 as MNHEY and CDR2 as SVGAGI.

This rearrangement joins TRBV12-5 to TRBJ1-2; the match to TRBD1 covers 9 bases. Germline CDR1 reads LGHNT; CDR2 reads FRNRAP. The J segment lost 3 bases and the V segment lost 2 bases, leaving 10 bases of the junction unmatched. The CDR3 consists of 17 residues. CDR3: CASGLTQGQGRDYGYTF. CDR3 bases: TGTGCTAGTGGTTTGACCCAGGGACAGGGAAGGGACTATGGCTACACCTTC.

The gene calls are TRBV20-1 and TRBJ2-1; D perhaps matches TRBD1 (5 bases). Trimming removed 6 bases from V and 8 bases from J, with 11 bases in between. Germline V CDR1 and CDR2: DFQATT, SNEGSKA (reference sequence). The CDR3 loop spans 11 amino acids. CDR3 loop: CSAGRWDEQFF. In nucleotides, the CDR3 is TGCAGTGCGGGGCGTTGGGATGAGCAGTTCTTC.

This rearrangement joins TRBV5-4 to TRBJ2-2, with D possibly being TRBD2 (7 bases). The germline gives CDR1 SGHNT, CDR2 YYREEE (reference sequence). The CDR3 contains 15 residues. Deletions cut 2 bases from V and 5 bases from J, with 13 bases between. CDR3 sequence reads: CASSFGGPWTGELFF. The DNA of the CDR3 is TGTGCCAGCAGCTTCGGGGGGCCATGGACCGGGGAGCTGTTTTTT.

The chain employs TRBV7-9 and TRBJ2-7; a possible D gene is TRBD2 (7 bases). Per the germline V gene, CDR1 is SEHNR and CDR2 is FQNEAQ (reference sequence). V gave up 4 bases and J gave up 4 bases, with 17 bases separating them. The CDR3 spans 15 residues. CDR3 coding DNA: TGTGCCAGCAGCTCGGGGGGCGGTAAACTTTACGAGCAGTACTTC. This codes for CASSSGGGKLYEQYF.

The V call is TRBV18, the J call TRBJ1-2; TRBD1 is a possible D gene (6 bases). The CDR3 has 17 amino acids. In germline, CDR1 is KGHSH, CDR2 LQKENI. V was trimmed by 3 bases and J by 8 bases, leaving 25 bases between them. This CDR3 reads CASSPVLAGVTWGGYTF. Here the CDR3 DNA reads TGTGCCAGCTCACCCGTTTTGGCAGGGGTAACGTGGGGCGGCTACACCTTC.

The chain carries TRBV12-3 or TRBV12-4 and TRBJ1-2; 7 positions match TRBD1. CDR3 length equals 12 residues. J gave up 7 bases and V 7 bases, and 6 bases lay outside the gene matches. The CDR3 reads CASTEQGLGYTF. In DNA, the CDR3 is TGTGCCAGCACCGAACAGGGGCTTGGCTACACCTTC.

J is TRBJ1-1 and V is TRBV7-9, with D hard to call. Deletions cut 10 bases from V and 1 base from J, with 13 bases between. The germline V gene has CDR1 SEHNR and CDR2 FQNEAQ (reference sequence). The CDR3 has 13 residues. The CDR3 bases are TGTGCCATCCTCGAGAGAAAGAACACTGAAGCTTTCTTT. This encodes CAILERKNTEAFF.

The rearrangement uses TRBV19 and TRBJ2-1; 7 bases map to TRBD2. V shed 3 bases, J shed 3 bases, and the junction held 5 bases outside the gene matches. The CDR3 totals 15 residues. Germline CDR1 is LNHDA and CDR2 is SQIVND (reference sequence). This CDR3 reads CASSIGTTGYNEQFF. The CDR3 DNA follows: TGTGCCAGTAGTATTGGGACTACCGGCTACAATGAGCAGTTCTTC.

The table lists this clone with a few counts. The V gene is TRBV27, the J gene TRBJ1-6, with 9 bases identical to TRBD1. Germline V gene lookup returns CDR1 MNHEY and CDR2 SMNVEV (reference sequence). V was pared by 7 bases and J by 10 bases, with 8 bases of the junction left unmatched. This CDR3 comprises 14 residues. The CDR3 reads CASTPGQGRSPLHF. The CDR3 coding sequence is TGTGCCAGCACCCCGGGACAGGGAAGGTCACCCCTCCACTTT.

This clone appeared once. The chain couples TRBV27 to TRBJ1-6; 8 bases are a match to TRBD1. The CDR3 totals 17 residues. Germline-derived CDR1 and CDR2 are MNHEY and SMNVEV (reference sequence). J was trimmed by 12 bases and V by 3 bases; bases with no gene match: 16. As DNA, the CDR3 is TGTGCCAGCAGTTTTTTAGCCAGGGGGCCCCGCGGAGAACCCCTCCACTTT. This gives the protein CASSFLARGPRGEPLHF.

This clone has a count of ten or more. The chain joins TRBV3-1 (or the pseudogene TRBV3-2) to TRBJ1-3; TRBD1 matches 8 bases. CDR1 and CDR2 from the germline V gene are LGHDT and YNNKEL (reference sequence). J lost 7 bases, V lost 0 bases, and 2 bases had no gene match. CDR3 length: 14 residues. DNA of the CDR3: TGTGCCAGCAGCCAAGATAACAGGGGGAACACCATATATTTT. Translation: CASSQDNRGNTIYF.

The CDR3, as DNA: TGTGCCAGCAGCTTAGGACAGGGCAATGAGCAGTTCTTC. It codes for CASSLGQGNEQFF. This chain joins TRBV7-2 and TRBJ2-1, with TRBD1 identical over 7 bases. Germline CDR1 and CDR2: SGHTA and FQGNSA. V shed 1 base and J 6 bases; nucleotides not matched to a gene: 0. This CDR3 has 13 amino acids.

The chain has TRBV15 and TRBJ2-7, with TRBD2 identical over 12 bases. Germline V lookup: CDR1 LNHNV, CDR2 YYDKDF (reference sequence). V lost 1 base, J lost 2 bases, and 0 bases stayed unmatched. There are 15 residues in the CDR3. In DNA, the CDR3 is TGTGCCACCAGCAGAGGGACTAGCGGGGCCTACGAGCAGTACTTC. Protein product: CATSRGTSGAYEQYF.

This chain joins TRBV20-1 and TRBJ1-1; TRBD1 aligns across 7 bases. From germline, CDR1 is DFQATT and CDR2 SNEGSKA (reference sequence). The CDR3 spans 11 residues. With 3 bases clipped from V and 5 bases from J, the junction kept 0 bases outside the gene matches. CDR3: CSARGQTEAFF. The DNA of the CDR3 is TGCAGTGCTAGGGGACAGACTGAAGCTTTCTTT.

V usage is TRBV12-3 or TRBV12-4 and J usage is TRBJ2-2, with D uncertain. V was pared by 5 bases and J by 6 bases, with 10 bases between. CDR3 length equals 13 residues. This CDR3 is CASSATRSGELFF. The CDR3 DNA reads TGTGCCAGCAGTGCGACTCGGTCCGGGGAGCTGTTTTTT.

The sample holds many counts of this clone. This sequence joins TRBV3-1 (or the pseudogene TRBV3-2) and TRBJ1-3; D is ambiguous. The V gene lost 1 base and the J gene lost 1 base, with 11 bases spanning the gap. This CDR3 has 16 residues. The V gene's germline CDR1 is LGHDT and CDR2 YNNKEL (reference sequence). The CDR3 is CASSQAPAASGNTIYF. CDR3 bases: TGTGCCAGCAGCCAAGCTCCGGCAGCGTCTGGAAACACCATATATTTT.

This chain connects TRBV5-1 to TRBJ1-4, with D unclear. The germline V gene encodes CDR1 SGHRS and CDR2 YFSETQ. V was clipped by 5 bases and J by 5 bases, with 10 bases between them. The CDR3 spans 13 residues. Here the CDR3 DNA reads TGCGCCAGCAGAGTCCGGGAGAATGAAAAACTGTTTTTT. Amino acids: CASRVRENEKLFF.

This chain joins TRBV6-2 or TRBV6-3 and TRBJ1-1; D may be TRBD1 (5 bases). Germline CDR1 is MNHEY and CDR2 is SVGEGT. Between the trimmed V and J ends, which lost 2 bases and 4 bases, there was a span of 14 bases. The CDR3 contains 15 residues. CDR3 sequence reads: CASSYQIGGTTEAFF. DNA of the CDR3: TGTGCCAGCAGTTACCAGATCGGCGGGACCACTGAAGCTTTCTTT.

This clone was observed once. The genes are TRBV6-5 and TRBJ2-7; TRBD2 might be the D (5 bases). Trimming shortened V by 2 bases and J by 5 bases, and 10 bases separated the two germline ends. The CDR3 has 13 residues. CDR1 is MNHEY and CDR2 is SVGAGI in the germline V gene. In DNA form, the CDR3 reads TGTGCCAGCAGTTACCGGGGAGTCAACGAGCAGTACTTC. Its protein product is CASSYRGVNEQYF.

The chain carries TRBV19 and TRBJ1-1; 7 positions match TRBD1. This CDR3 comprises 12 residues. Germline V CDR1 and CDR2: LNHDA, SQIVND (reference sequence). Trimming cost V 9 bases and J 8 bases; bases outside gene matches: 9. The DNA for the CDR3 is TGTGCCAGCCGTCGGACAGGAGGAGAAGCTTTCTTT. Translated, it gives CASRRTGGEAFF.

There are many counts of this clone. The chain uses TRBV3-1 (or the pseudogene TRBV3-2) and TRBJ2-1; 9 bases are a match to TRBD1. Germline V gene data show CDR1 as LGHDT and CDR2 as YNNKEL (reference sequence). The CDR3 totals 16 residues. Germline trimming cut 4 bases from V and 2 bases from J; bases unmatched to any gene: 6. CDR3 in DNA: TGTGCCAGCAGCCCCAGAGGGACAGGGACCTACAATGAGCAGTTCTTC. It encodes CASSPRGTGTYNEQFF.

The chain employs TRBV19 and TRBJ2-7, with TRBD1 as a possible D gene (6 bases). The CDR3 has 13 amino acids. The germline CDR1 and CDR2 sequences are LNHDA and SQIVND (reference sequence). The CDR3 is CGFPVGQFYEQYF. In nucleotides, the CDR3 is TGTGGGTTCCCGGTCGGACAGTTCTACGAGCAGTACTTC.

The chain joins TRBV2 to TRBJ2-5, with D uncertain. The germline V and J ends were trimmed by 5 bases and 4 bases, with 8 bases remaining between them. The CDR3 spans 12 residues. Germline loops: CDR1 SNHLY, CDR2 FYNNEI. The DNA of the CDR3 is TGTGCCAGCAGTCCGAGTCGAGAGACCCAGTACTTC. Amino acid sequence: CASSPSRETQYF.

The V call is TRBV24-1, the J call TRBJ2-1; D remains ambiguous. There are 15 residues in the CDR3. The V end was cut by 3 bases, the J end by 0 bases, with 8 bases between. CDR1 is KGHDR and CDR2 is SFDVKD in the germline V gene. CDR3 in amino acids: CATSDSFSSYNEQFF. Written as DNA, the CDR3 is TGTGCCACCAGTGATAGTTTTAGCTCCTACAATGAGCAGTTCTTC.